The rows below give T cell receptor beta chains drawn from one sample of a study of siplizumab effects on memory and regulatory T cells. Assay: immunoSEQ multiplex PCR; the TCRdb copy retains only in-frame clones and omits some. The table includes 99,000 or so clones, about 94% detected once. The sequenced material came from Tregs sorted from blood. The receptors originated from a human donor in good health. Both conserved end residues are part of each CDR3. Fields, in order: D gene, V gene, clone size, J gene, CDR3 protein, CDR3 DNA. The D gene is left open where the match is weak. Only some rows state a clone size, as once, few, many or a class for expanded clones.

d_call: .; v_call: TRBV5-1; clone_size: .; j_call: TRBJ1-1; cdr3_aa: CASSSGAGWANTEAFF; cdr3_nt: TGCGCCAGCAGCTCGGGGGCAGGGTGGGCAAACACTGAAGCTTTCTTT
d_call: .; v_call: TRBV4-1; clone_size: .; j_call: TRBJ2-5; cdr3_aa: CASSPQGGGSRWETQYF; cdr3_nt: TGCGCCAGCAGTCCTCAAGGGGGAGGGAGCCGTTGGGAGACCCAGTACTTC
d_call: .; v_call: TRBV6-1; clone_size: .; j_call: TRBJ2-3; cdr3_aa: CASWWGDTTDTQYF; cdr3_nt: TGTGCCAGCTGGTGGGGGGACACCACAGATACGCAGTATTTT
d_call: TRBD1; v_call: TRBV5-1; clone_size: .; j_call: TRBJ1-6; cdr3_aa: CASSLGTGNSPLHF; cdr3_nt: TGCGCCAGCAGCTTAGGGACAGGGAATTCACCCCTCCACTTT
d_call: .; v_call: TRBV19; clone_size: .; j_call: TRBJ2-2; cdr3_aa: CASTATGRVNTGELFF; cdr3_nt: TGTGCCAGTACCGCTACCGGGCGGGTGAACACCGGGGAGCTGTTTTTT
d_call: TRBD1; v_call: TRBV6-5; clone_size: .; j_call: TRBJ1-1; cdr3_aa: CASSYQGDTEAFF; cdr3_nt: TGTGCCAGCAGTTATCAGGGGGACACTGAAGCTTTCTTT
d_call: .; v_call: TRBV5-1; clone_size: .; j_call: TRBJ1-4; cdr3_aa: CASSFTVTREKLFF; cdr3_nt: TGCGCCAGCAGCTTTACGGTGACCCGAGAAAAACTGTTTTTT
d_call: TRBD1; v_call: TRBV7-2; clone_size: .; j_call: TRBJ1-2; cdr3_aa: CASSVDRVFGYTF; cdr3_nt: TGTGCCAGCAGCGTGGACAGGGTATTTGGCTACACCTTC
d_call: .; v_call: TRBV4-2; clone_size: .; j_call: TRBJ2-5; cdr3_aa: CASSQTRTGGTQYF; cdr3_nt: TGTGCCAGCAGCCAAACCCGGACTGGAGGGACCCAGTACTTC
d_call: .; v_call: TRBV2; clone_size: .; j_call: TRBJ2-2; cdr3_aa: CASRQEWPGWNTGELFF; cdr3_nt: TGTGCCAGCAGGCAGGAGTGGCCCGGGTGGAACACCGGGGAGCTGTTTTTT
d_call: .; v_call: TRBV11-2; clone_size: .; j_call: TRBJ1-2; cdr3_aa: CASSLGALNYGYTF; cdr3_nt: TGTGCCAGCAGCTTAGGGGCTTTGAATTATGGCTACACCTTC
d_call: .; v_call: TRBV30; clone_size: .; j_call: TRBJ1-4; cdr3_aa: CAWSVQDEKLFF; cdr3_nt: TGTGCCTGGAGTGTACAGGATGAAAAACTGTTTTTT
d_call: .; v_call: TRBV4-1; clone_size: .; j_call: TRBJ1-5; cdr3_aa: CASSQEGGRWQPQHF; cdr3_nt: TGCGCCAGCAGCCAAGAGGGGGGGCGGTGGCAGCCCCAGCATTTT
d_call: .; v_call: TRBV7-6; clone_size: .; j_call: TRBJ1-5; cdr3_aa: CASSFNRNQPQHF; cdr3_nt: TGTGCCAGCAGCTTTAATCGCAATCAGCCCCAGCATTTT
d_call: TRBD1; v_call: TRBV6-5; clone_size: .; j_call: TRBJ2-7; cdr3_aa: CASSSKGDRGSYEQYF; cdr3_nt: TGTGCCAGCAGTTCTAAGGGGGACAGGGGCTCCTACGAGCAGTACTTC
d_call: TRBD1; v_call: TRBV5-1; clone_size: .; j_call: TRBJ1-5; cdr3_aa: CASSLEEGAGRTEQPQHF; cdr3_nt: TGCGCCAGCAGCTTGGAGGAGGGGGCAGGTCGAACTGAGCAGCCCCAGCATTTT
d_call: .; v_call: TRBV30; clone_size: .; j_call: TRBJ1-2; cdr3_aa: CACDRLSTNYGYTF; cdr3_nt: TGTGCCTGTGACCGTCTCTCGACTAACTATGGCTACACCTTC
d_call: TRBD1; v_call: TRBV6-5; clone_size: .; j_call: TRBJ1-2; cdr3_aa: CASSSPTGAGYTF; cdr3_nt: TGTGCCAGCAGTTCCCCAACAGGGGCTGGCTACACCTTC
d_call: TRBD1; v_call: TRBV2; clone_size: .; j_call: TRBJ1-2; cdr3_aa: CASRQTGGGGAWNYGYTF; cdr3_nt: TGTGCCAGCAGGCAAACAGGGGGCGGTGGTGCGTGGAACTATGGCTACACCTTC
d_call: .; v_call: TRBV7-8; clone_size: .; j_call: TRBJ1-2; cdr3_aa: CASSFSRVAYGYTF; cdr3_nt: TGTGCCAGCAGCTTTTCACGGGTTGCCTATGGCTACACCTTC
d_call: .; v_call: TRBV30; clone_size: once; j_call: TRBJ2-1; cdr3_aa: CAWSSPTNEQFF; cdr3_nt: TGTGCCTGGAGTTCCCCTACAAATGAGCAGTTCTTC
d_call: .; v_call: TRBV5-1; clone_size: once; j_call: TRBJ1-5; cdr3_aa: CASSLGGREPQHF; cdr3_nt: TGCGCCAGCAGCTTGGGGGGGCGCGAGCCCCAGCATTTT
d_call: .; v_call: TRBV5-4; clone_size: .; j_call: TRBJ2-7; cdr3_aa: CASSLGPSSYEQYF; cdr3_nt: TGTGCCAGCAGCTTAGGGCCCAGCTCCTACGAGCAGTACTTC
d_call: .; v_call: TRBV5-1; clone_size: .; j_call: TRBJ2-5; cdr3_aa: CASRYQETQYF; cdr3_nt: TGCGCCAGCAGGTACCAAGAGACCCAGTACTTC
d_call: TRBD1; v_call: TRBV18; clone_size: .; j_call: TRBJ1-6; cdr3_aa: CASSPDPGGRGSPLHF; cdr3_nt: TGTGCCAGCTCACCGGACCCAGGGGGGCGCGGATCACCCCTCCACTTT
d_call: TRBD2; v_call: TRBV27; clone_size: .; j_call: TRBJ2-7; cdr3_aa: CASSRLAGAYEQYF; cdr3_nt: TGTGCCAGCAGTAGACTAGCGGGAGCCTACGAGCAGTACTTC
d_call: TRBD1; v_call: TRBV29-1; clone_size: few; j_call: TRBJ2-5; cdr3_aa: CSVEDWSGTGKAETQYF; cdr3_nt: TGCAGCGTTGAAGATTGGTCCGGGACAGGGAAGGCAGAGACCCAGTACTTC
d_call: .; v_call: TRBV30; clone_size: .; j_call: TRBJ1-2; cdr3_aa: CASGGYTF; cdr3_nt: TGTGCCTCCGGGGGCTACACCTTC